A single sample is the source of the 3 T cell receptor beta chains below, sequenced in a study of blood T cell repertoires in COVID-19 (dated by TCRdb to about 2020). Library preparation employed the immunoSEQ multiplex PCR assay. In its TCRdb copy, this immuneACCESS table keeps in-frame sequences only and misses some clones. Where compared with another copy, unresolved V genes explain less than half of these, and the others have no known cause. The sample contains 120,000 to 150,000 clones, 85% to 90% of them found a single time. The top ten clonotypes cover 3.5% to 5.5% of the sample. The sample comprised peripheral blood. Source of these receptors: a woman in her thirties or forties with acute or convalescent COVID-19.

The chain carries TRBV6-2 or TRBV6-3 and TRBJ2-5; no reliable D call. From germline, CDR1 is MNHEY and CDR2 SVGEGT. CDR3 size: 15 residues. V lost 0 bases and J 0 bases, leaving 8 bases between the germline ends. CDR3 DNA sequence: TGTGCCAGCAGTTACTCGAGTGAGGACCAAGAGACCCAGTACTTC. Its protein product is CASSYSSEDQETQYF.

The CDR3 region has the DNA TGTGCCAGTAGTCAGGGGGCTGGGGCCAACGTCCTGACTTTC. Amino acids: CASSQGAGANVLTF. This chain joins TRBV19 and TRBJ2-6; 7 bases line up with TRBD1. Trimming took 5 bases from V and 2 from J; bases not matched to a gene: 0. The germline V gene has CDR1 LNHDA and CDR2 SQIVND (reference sequence). The CDR3 runs to 14 residues.

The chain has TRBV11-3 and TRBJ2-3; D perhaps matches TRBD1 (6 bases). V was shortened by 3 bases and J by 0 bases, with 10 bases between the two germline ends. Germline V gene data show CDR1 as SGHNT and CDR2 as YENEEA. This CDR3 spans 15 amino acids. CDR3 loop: CASSFGTTSTDTQYF. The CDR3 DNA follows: TGTGCCAGCAGCTTCGGGACAACTAGCACAGATACGCAGTATTTT. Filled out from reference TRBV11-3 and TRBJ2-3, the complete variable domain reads EAGVVQSPRYKIIEKKQPVAFWCNPISGHNTLYWYLQNLGQGPELLIRYENEEAVDDSQLPKDRFSAERLKGVDSTLKIQPAELGDSAVYLCASSFGTTSTDTQYFGPGTRLTVL.